The 27 T cell receptor beta chains presented below share a single source sample, sequenced in a study of T cells after yellow fever vaccination. TCRdb used MiXCR to reprocess the 5' RACE reads, holding one entry per CDR3 protein. The repertoire consists of hundreds of thousands of distinct CDR3 sequences, with roughly an eighth occurring once and the leading ten covering 14% to 15%. Here the sequenced sample was PBMCs, taken on the day of the yellow fever booster vaccination. All receptors derive from a man aged 25-45 years who received the YFV17D yellow fever vaccine.

This clonotype has a handful of counts. V usage is TRBV5-1 and J usage is TRBJ1-4; 9 bases are a match to TRBD1. After removal of 4 bases from V and 4 bases from J, the junction contained 2 bases not matched to a gene. Germline CDR1 and CDR2: SGHRS and YFSETQ. This CDR3 spans 14 amino acids. The CDR3 DNA follows: TGCGCCAGCAGCGTGACAGGGGGTAATGAAAAACTGTTTTTT. Protein: CASSVTGGNEKLFF.

This chain joins TRBV7-2 and TRBJ2-2; the D gene is possibly TRBD2 (6 bases). The germline gives CDR1 SGHTA, CDR2 FQGNSA. This CDR3 contains 16 residues. V was trimmed by 5 bases and J by 2 bases, leaving 15 bases between them. CDR3 bases: TGTGCCAGCAGCGCTCAAGGAGGGATCAACACCGGGGAGCTGTTTTTT. Translation gives CASSAQGGINTGELFF.

This clonotype was counted only a few times. The CDR3 region is CASKGRGNEKLFF. CDR3 nucleotides: TGCGCCAGCAAGGGCAGGGGAAATGAAAAACTGTTTTTT. The chain carries TRBV10-2 and TRBJ1-4, with TRBD1 as a possible D gene (6 bases). CDR1 is WSHSY, CDR2 SAAADI, per germline. Trimming removed 7 bases at V and 5 bases at J, with 11 bases between. This CDR3 contains 13 residues.

The V and J genes are TRBV6-2 or TRBV6-3 and TRBJ2-7, with 7 bases matching TRBD1. V trimming: 6 bases; J trimming: 3 bases; junction bases outside the gene matches: 8. CDR1 is MNHEY, CDR2 SVGEGT, per germline. CDR3 length: 14 residues. CDR3 sequence reads: CASRGTGVLYEQYF. The CDR3 coding sequence is TGTGCCAGCAGAGGTACAGGGGTTCTCTACGAGCAGTACTTC.

A few counts support this clonotype. V is TRBV4-3 and J is TRBJ1-5, with unresolved D. V shed 0 bases and J shed 4 bases, with 7 bases lying between them. From germline, CDR1 is LGHNA and CDR2 YSLEER. There are 14 residues in the CDR3. CDR3 in DNA: TGCGCCAGCAGCCAAGATCTAGGGAATCAGCCCCAGCATTTT. Translating gives CASSQDLGNQPQHF.

The J gene is TRBJ2-6, the V gene TRBV25-1; D gene uncertain. Germline V gene sequence: CDR1 MGHDK, CDR2 SYGVNS. The CDR3 is 15 residues long. Between the trimmed V and J ends, which lost 1 base and 2 bases, there was a span of 6 bases. CDR3 in amino acids: CASSESGAGANVLTF. In DNA form, the CDR3 reads TGTGCCAGCAGTGAATCCGGAGCTGGGGCCAACGTCCTGACTTTC. The entire variable domain, with the rest obtained from reference TRBV25-1 and TRBJ2-6, is as follows: EADIYQTPRYLVIGTGKKITLECSQTMGHDKMYWYQQDPGMELHLIHYSYGVNSTEKGDLSSESTVSRIRTEHFPLTLESARPSHTSQYLCASSESGAGANVLTFGAGSRLTVL.

This clonotype was observed at least ten times. This chain connects TRBV14 to TRBJ2-2, with D maybe TRBD2 (5 bases). CDR3 length equals 15 residues. V was clipped by 2 bases and J by 4 bases, with 11 bases between them. Germline loops: CDR1 SGHDN, CDR2 FVKESK. This CDR3 reads CASSQLGVSTGELFF. In DNA, the CDR3 is TGTGCCAGCAGCCAATTGGGAGTTAGCACCGGGGAGCTGTTTTTT.

This clonotype came up a few times. The chain uses TRBV27 and TRBJ2-1, with TRBD2 as a possible D gene (6 bases). Germline CDR1 and CDR2: MNHEY and SMNVEV (reference sequence). The V gene lost 7 bases and the J gene lost 6 bases, with 19 bases spanning the gap. The CDR3 runs to 15 residues. CDR3 in DNA: TGTGCCAGCACCCCTTGGGGGGAGAAGGGCAATGAGCAGTTCTTC. Encoded protein: CASTPWGEKGNEQFF.

On this clonotype itself: The junction departs from the called germline gene at one end, perhaps through a read error. The chain links TRBV10-3 to TRBJ2-1, with D possibly TRBD2 on 6 matching bases. Germline V gene sequence: CDR1 ENHRY, CDR2 SYGVKD. The CDR3 has 13 residues. CDR3 sequence reads: CAISGDSHNEQFF. CDR3 DNA: TGTGCCATCAGTGGGGACTCCCACAATGAGCAGTTCTTC.

The chain couples TRBV24-1 to TRBJ2-1; TRBD2 matches at 15 bases. Per the germline V gene, CDR1 is KGHDR and CDR2 is SFDVKD. The CDR3 has 18 amino acids. Trimming at V came to 4 bases and at J to 4 bases, leaving 7 bases not matched to a gene. CDR3 sequence: CATSDPGLAGGGYNEQFF. The DNA of the CDR3 is TGTGCCACCAGTGACCCGGGACTAGCGGGAGGAGGGTACAATGAGCAGTTCTTC.

This clonotype was recorded many times. The gene calls are TRBV7-9 and TRBJ2-2; D call uncertain. This CDR3 spans 13 amino acids. Germline V CDR1 and CDR2: SEHNR, FQNEAQ (reference sequence). CDR3 DNA sequence: TGTGCTTCGATACAGACGAACACCGGGGAGCTGTTTTTT. Translated, it gives CASIQTNTGELFF.

The chain uses TRBV20-1 and TRBJ1-5, with D possibly matching TRBD1 (6 bases). Trimming took off 3 bases at V and 6 bases at J, with 15 bases between the two ends. This CDR3 comprises 14 residues. Germline CDR1 reads DFQATT; CDR2 reads SNEGSKA (reference sequence). The CDR3 sequence is CSASPQDRVQPQHF. The CDR3 nucleotides read TGCAGTGCTAGTCCCCAGGACAGAGTTCAGCCCCAGCATTTT.

The chain recombines TRBV20-1 with TRBJ2-1, with D perhaps being TRBD1 or TRBD2 (5 bases each). This CDR3 spans 15 amino acids. The germline CDR1 and CDR2 sequences are DFQATT and SNEGSKA (reference sequence). Trimming pared 1 base from V and 0 bases from J, leaving 10 bases between. The CDR3 region is CSARGWGSSYNEQFF. Written as DNA, the CDR3 is TGCAGTGCTAGAGGATGGGGGAGCTCCTACAATGAGCAGTTCTTC.

This clonotype has just a few counts. This sequence joins TRBV29-1 and TRBJ1-6, with D possibly being TRBD1 (6 bases). V lost 4 bases and J lost 11, with 15 bases in between. Germline V gene data show CDR1 as SQVTM and CDR2 as ANQGSEA. The length of the CDR3 is 13 residues. CDR3 in amino acids: CSVGATAGAPLHF. In DNA, the CDR3 is TGCAGCGTTGGGGCGACAGCAGGGGCACCCCTCCACTTT.

This chain connects TRBV6-2 or TRBV6-3 to TRBJ1-5; D possibly corresponds to TRBD1 (5 bases). The V end lost 4 bases, the J end lost 5 bases, and 18 bases lay between the germline ends. The CDR3 spans 16 residues. Germline lookup yields CDR1 MNHEY and CDR2 SVGEGT. The CDR3 sequence: CASSSSPRVSHQPQHF. The CDR3, as DNA: TGTGCCAGCAGTTCATCCCCCAGGGTGAGTCATCAGCCCCAGCATTTT.

This clonotype was detected ten times or more. The V and J genes are TRBV7-9 and TRBJ2-5; 9 bases match TRBD1. Germline-derived CDR1 and CDR2 are SEHNR and FQNEAQ (reference sequence). This CDR3 contains 13 residues. J was trimmed by 6 bases and V by 5 bases; bases with no gene match: 4. The CDR3 reads CASSGGQGKTQYF. The DNA for the CDR3 is TGTGCCAGCAGCGGTGGACAGGGGAAGACCCAGTACTTC.

This clonotype occurred a few times. This chain connects TRBV5-1 to TRBJ2-7; D not certain. V lost 3 bases and J lost 0, with 10 bases in between. Germline assignment: CDR1 SGHRS and CDR2 YFSETQ. This CDR3 has 14 amino acids. In DNA, the CDR3 is TGCGCCAGCAGCTACCAAGGGCGCTCCTACGAGCAGTACTTC. Translation gives CASSYQGRSYEQYF. Looking up the rest from reference TRBV5-1 and TRBJ2-7 gives the full variable domain: KAGVTQTPRYLIKTRGQQVTLSCSPISGHRSVSWYQQTPGQGLQFLFEYFSETQRNKGNFPGRFSGRQFSNSRSEMNVSTLELGDSALYLCASSYQGRSYEQYFGPGTRLTVT.

This clonotype was recorded a few times. The CDR3 bases are TGTGCCAGCAGCCAGTTAGGGACTAGCGCGACCTACGAGCAGTACTTC. It yields the protein CASSQLGTSATYEQYF. V and J are TRBV3-1 and TRBJ2-7; 10 positions match TRBD2. V lost 3 bases to trimming and J lost 2 bases; unmatched junction nucleotides: 7. The CDR3 covers 16 residues. Germline V gene data show CDR1 as LGHDT and CDR2 as YNNKEL (reference sequence).

The rearrangement joins TRBV25-1 to TRBJ2-2; D may be TRBD2 (5 bases). The CDR3 sequence is 13 residues long. Germline CDR1 and CDR2: MGHDK and SYGVNS. V was cut by 8 bases and J by 4 bases, with 11 bases left in between. CDR3 nucleotide sequence: TGTGCCAGCCGCGGGCCCCTCACCGGGGAGCTGTTTTTT. This sequence encodes CASRGPLTGELFF. The full variable domain, its missing parts supplied by reference TRBV25-1 and TRBJ2-2, is EADIYQTPRYLVIGTGKKITLECSQTMGHDKMYWYQQDPGMELHLIHYSYGVNSTEKGDLSSESTVSRIRTEHFPLTLESARPSHTSQYLCASRGPLTGELFFGEGSRLTVL.

The chain links TRBV3-1 to TRBJ2-1; 14 bases are a match to TRBD2. The V segment lost 2 bases and the J segment 9 bases; nucleotides outside the gene matches: 6. Per the germline V gene, CDR1 is LGHDT and CDR2 is YNNKEL (reference sequence). This CDR3 comprises 16 residues. The CDR3 sequence is CASSQLTSGRASEQFF. CDR3 coding DNA: TGTGCCAGCAGCCAATTGACTAGCGGGAGGGCTAGTGAGCAGTTCTTC.

This clonotype was recorded at least ten times. The CDR3 spells CASRGQGRSYEQYF. The CDR3 nucleotides are TGTGCCAGTAGGGGACAGGGAAGATCCTACGAGCAGTACTTC. The rearrangement links TRBV19 to TRBJ2-7; 9 nucleotides match TRBD1. CDR3 length equals 14 residues. V was clipped by 6 bases and J by 1 base; unmatched bases: 4. The germline CDR1 and CDR2 sequences are LNHDA and SQIVND (reference sequence).

This clonotype was seen more than once but under ten times. The chain carries TRBV14 and TRBJ1-2, with TRBD1 identical over 7 bases. Per germline, CDR1 SGHDN and CDR2 FVKESK. This CDR3 comprises 14 residues. With 4 bases clipped from V and 3 bases from J, the junction kept 5 bases outside the gene matches. In nucleotides, the CDR3 is TGTGCCAGCAGCCCCAGGGACAGCTACTATGGCTACACCTTC. This gives the protein CASSPRDSYYGYTF.

This clonotype appeared a few times. This chain connects TRBV20-1 to TRBJ2-1, with 13 bases fitting TRBD2. This CDR3 spans 16 amino acids. Germline values: CDR1 DFQATT, CDR2 SNEGSKA (reference sequence). V was clipped by 5 bases and J by 6 bases; unmatched bases: 10. CDR3 sequence (DNA): TGCAGTGCTGACACCGGGACTAGCGGGATCAGCAATGAGCAGTTCTTC. Its translation is CSADTGTSGISNEQFF.

This clonotype showed up many times. The V and J genes are TRBV29-1 and TRBJ2-1; D not certain. Germline assignment: CDR1 SQVTM and CDR2 ANQGSEA. The CDR3 totals 11 residues. The V gene lost 4 bases and the J gene lost 9 bases, with 10 bases spanning the gap. CDR3: CSVVVASEQFF. For the CDR3, the DNA is TGCAGCGTTGTCGTCGCGAGTGAGCAGTTCTTC.

This clonotype was seen a handful of times. The chain recombines TRBV18 with TRBJ2-7; 8 bases are a match to TRBD2. CDR3 size: 13 residues. The germline V gene encodes CDR1 KGHSH and CDR2 LQKENI. Unmatched junction bases numbered 6, after V lost 5 bases and J lost 6 bases. CDR3 DNA: TGTGCCAGCTCAAGGGGACTAGAGAGCGAGCAGTACTTC. It translates to CASSRGLESEQYF.

The chain links TRBV7-2 to TRBJ2-3; D is unclear. The CDR3 runs to 14 residues. Germline values: CDR1 SGHTA, CDR2 FQGNSA. Trimming took 2 bases from V and 4 from J, leaving 10 bases between them. This CDR3 is CASSLWAGADTQYF. CDR3 DNA: TGTGCCAGCAGCTTATGGGCCGGCGCAGATACGCAGTATTTT.

This clonotype was detected a few times. The chain uses TRBV9 and TRBJ2-7; 8 nucleotides agree with TRBD1. Per germline, CDR1 SGDLS and CDR2 YYNGEE. The trim removed 0 bases at V and 2 bases at J, leaving 4 bases unmatched. The CDR3 has 15 residues. The CDR3 is CASSVASRGPYEQYF. The CDR3 DNA follows: TGTGCCAGCAGCGTAGCATCCAGGGGGCCCTACGAGCAGTACTTC. The variable domain in full, completed from reference TRBV9 and TRBJ2-7, reads DSGVTQTPKHLITATGQRVTLRCSPRSGDLSVYWYQQSLDQGLQFLIQYYNGEERAKGNILERFSAQQFPDLHSELNLSSLELGDSALYFCASSVASRGPYEQYFGPGTRLTVT.